The subject of this entry is one T cell receptor beta chain. Here immunoSEQ multiplex PCR was the method, and the copy in TCRdb shows in-frame clones only, minus some. Among about 220,000 clones listed, about 84% were seen once. These data are taken from a study of blood T cell repertoires in COVID-19. Trimming shortened V by 6 bases and J by 6 bases, and 12 bases separated the two germline ends. The CDR3 has 11 residues. Germline V CDR1 and CDR2: DFQATT, SNEGSKA (reference sequence). The J gene is TRBJ2-7, the V gene TRBV20-1; D is unresolved. The clonotype originates from a human donor in a cohort sampled during active COVID-19. The specimen was peripheral blood. CDR3 loop: CSASLVSEQYF. Written as DNA, the CDR3 is TGCAGTGCATCCCTGGTGAGCGAGCAGTACTTC.